This T cell receptor beta chain was captured in a study of cytomegalovirus exposure and HLA in healthy donors (TCRdb year 2017). For the wider study: An earlier analysis of about 560 of the donors reported about 280 Gb of sequence data and 117 million unique TCR beta sequences obtained from around 190 million T cells. Because of strong linkage in the cohort, roughly five DR-DQ haplotypes were treated as single units for association and clustering. An earlier analysis of approximately 630 of the donors applied high-throughput TCR beta sequencing to assess whether each TCR beta V gene segment acted as functional or pseudogenic. Using immunosequencing, the study profiled T cell repertoires from fewer than 700 subjects and related those repertoires to cytomegalovirus serostatus. The later analysis used no new phenotypic data to find candidate immune exposures, relying instead on TCR beta sequences and their occurrence across donors. A later analysis re-examined previously published TCR beta repertoires from more than 550 donors and added high-resolution HLA genotyping to investigate patterns of TCR occurrence. Of the roughly 410 genotyped donors, less than 85% were placed in the genetic ancestry cluster associated with self-reported Caucasian donors. Every discovery cohort repertoire had been produced on one sequencing platform. The study aimed to test whether cataloging public T cell receptors could reveal signatures of past pathogen exposure. The number of donors typed differed by locus, with 629-630 for A, B, C, DRB1 and DQB1, around 520 for DQA1, approximately 570 for DPA1, and approximately 470 for DPB1. High-throughput TCR immunosequencing, statistical association of individual TCRs with disease status, and machine learning were combined to predict cytomegalovirus infection status. Among 398 genotyped donors of the cohort, an average of roughly 240,000 unique TCR beta nucleotide sequences were sequenced per donor, roughly a sixth of them non-productive. Donor age, sex, ethnicity and CMV serostatus were collected together with the repertoire data. A later genetic analysis used genome-wide SNP genotypes for about 65% of the roughly 670 donors, treating that subset as a discovery cohort. Besides the first cohort of some 670 subjects, a separate validation cohort made up of 120 different subjects was used. An early release covering just under 650 HLA-typed donors comprised roughly 300 gigabases of sequencing data and tens of millions of unique TCR sequences. HLA typing included class I and class II loci at four-digit resolution. What the research found in general, with its limitations: A later genetic analysis associated a missense DCLRE1C variant with V-gene and J-gene trimming of TCR beta chains, and an independent cohort replicated the association. In a later analysis, several top co-occurrence clusters were reported to appear linked to parvovirus B19, influenza, CMV and Epstein-Barr virus. A cluster of highly shared sequence variants was judged likely to represent a technical artifact of the sequencing pipeline. This cohort had only TCR beta chains sequenced, and the lack of alpha or paired-chain data limited which features could be detected. According to a later analysis, most CMV-associated TCR beta chains appeared to be HLA-restricted, and the HLA associations seemed to be driven largely by CMV exposure. Compared with equally common non-associated chains, HLA-associated TCR beta chains in a later analysis were more clonally expanded and had lower generation probabilities. The classifier was reported to diagnose cytomegalovirus status with high specificity and sensitivity in both the original cohort and the validation cohort. Linkage disequilibrium might explain the correlated functional status among segregating V segments, but an unknown experimental factor could not be excluded. A few of the identified cytomegalovirus-associated TCR beta chains were confirmed in vitro to be specific for cytomegalovirus antigens. While some public TCRs were present in many individuals, most TCR sequences turned up only very rarely across donors. For the cohort, immune exposure information was limited to CMV serostatus. Broadly in line with IMGT annotations, most TCR beta V segments showed up in productive rearrangements about 87% or about 30% of the time in an earlier analysis of 450 to 750 of the donors. A later analysis found that TCR association rates varied across HLA loci, with DRB1 alleles showing the most associated TCRs and HLA-C alleles the fewest. Compared with the approximately 670-donor mean, donors in an Asian-associated ancestry cluster had fewer N-insertions in productive TCRs, according to a later genetic analysis. Because some donors lacked HLA typing at each locus, the association tests relied only on the typed subset. Some IMGT-functional V segments, including TRBV6-2 and TRBV6-3, could not be distinguished by the 87-base-pair reads and were therefore excluded. The authors suggested that the approach could potentially be generalized to other disease states and immunological phenotypes. The study gave a list of around 170 TCR beta chains associated with cytomegalovirus. A further reported finding was that TCR beta sequences accurately predicted the HLA-A and HLA-B alleles for most subjects in the first cohort. At a false discovery rate of 0.05, a later analysis linked under 20,000 TCR beta sequences to specific HLA alleles. Assigning TCR associations to individual alleles was difficult when HLA alleles, especially DR and DQ, strongly co-occurred. The earlier analysis of about 600 of the donors excluded 15 to 20 rarely observed V segments, including chromosome 9 orphons, because counts were too low. The presence/absence analyses assumed that sequencing depth was roughly uniform across donors, and that assumption may not be true.

Details on this clone: This receptor's antigen is unknown.

The cohort consisted of fewer than 700 healthy bone marrow donors. At the time of sampling, every cohort member was nominally healthy, though immune exposures that went unrecorded were likely present. The donor was CMV seropositive and belonged to the group of about 290 seropositive cohort members. Every donor gave a peripheral blood sample, and the peripheral blood mononuclear cells from that sample were used for TCR beta sequencing. The Qiagen DNeasy Blood Extraction Kit was used to extract genomic DNA from the blood cell samples. Inclusive of the bounding cysteine and phenylalanine, the CDR3 is 16 residues long. Only the CDR3 part of the read is kept: 48 bases, read in frame from the first base. Clipping removes 3 bases from V and 0 bases from J, with 7 as the unmatched junction base count. Sequences SEHNR (CDR1) and FQNEAQ (CDR2) are obtained from the germline V gene (reference sequence). The receptor library was made with the immunoSEQ multiplex PCR assay. For the multiplex PCR, a mixture combining 60 forward primers for TCR Vbeta segments and 13 reverse primers for TCR Jbeta segments was used. The CDR3 region of rearranged TCR beta genes was amplified from genomic DNA with a multiplex PCR assay. The Illumina HiSeq System was used to sequence the amplified TCR beta libraries as 87-base-pair reads. In the paper's pipeline: A later analysis tallied 75 million to 85 million unique TCR beta chains across the approximately 670 repertoires, and approximately 12 million of those chains were shared by two or more donors. A nearest-neighbor algorithm error-corrected the raw reads and collapsed the reads into unique sequences, merging closely related sequences to remove PCR and sequencing errors. To assign V, D and J gene segments, CDR3 sequences were aligned to IMGT reference sequences. For a sequence to be retained, a match of at least six nucleotides to both a V gene segment and a J gene segment was required. A rearrangement counted as productive if the CDR3 had no stop codons and remained in frame with V and J, and every other rearrangement counted as non-productive. Following IMGT convention, CDR3 was defined as the stretch from the second conserved V-encoded cysteine to the conserved J-encoded phenylalanine. The earlier analysis of about 570 of the donors excluded any sequence lacking an unambiguous match to a single V gene segment. In an earlier analysis of 587 of the donors, a V segment was called functional when productive rearrangements were above 56.7%, and segregating when the standard deviation between donors exceeded 5%. To diagnose cytomegalovirus status from the catalog of TCR beta chain sequences, a statistical classification framework was built. In a later analysis, TCR nucleotide sequences were compared against IMGT/GENE-DB human TR gene sequences so that V and J genes could be assigned. The TCRdist pipeline was used in a later analysis to assign CDR3 sequences and most-parsimonious VDJ recombination scenarios. In a later analysis, each TCR beta chain was defined by its CDR3 amino acid sequence together with its V-gene family, and reads lacking a unique V-gene family were excluded. To address suspected cross-contamination and a sequencing artifact, a later analysis removed under 600 highly shared, low-generation-probability nucleotide sequences. In a later analysis, a clonal expansion index was calculated for each public chain from normalized within-repertoire ranks of inferred template counts. Generation probabilities in a later analysis came from a VDJ recombination model fitted to out-of-frame rearrangements, and those results were checked against IGoR. In a later analysis, hypergeometric tests were used to score TCR-TCR, TCR-HLA and TCR-CMV co-occurrence, with a repertoire-size bias correction applied to TCR pairs. False discovery rates were estimated in a later analysis by permuting HLA or CMV assignments 20 times. In a later analysis, co-occurring TCRs were grouped using DBSCAN, with TCRdist sequence similarity added in when clustering inside HLA-allele-positive subsets. Co-occurrence clustering excluded repertoires with fewer than 30,000 or more than 120,000 public chains, plus five with anomalous nucleotide sharing. TCRdb limited this immuneACCESS table to in-frame rearrangements with V and J called. A share of clones is missing; checked studies link under half to unresolved V genes, and the rest is unexplained. The DNA gave D and trimming, while V, J and clone size come from that table. The table of this sample itemizes around 200,000 clones. The top ten clones comprise around 0.95% of the sample.

The receptor comes from a woman aged 25 to 45 in good health and CMV-seropositive. Input material: PBMCs. This receptor chain uses TRBV7-9 and TRBJ1-2, with 7 bases aligning to TRBD1. CDR3 loop: CASSFTVGTANYGYTF. The bases are TGTGCCAGCAGCTTTACAGTAGGGACAGCTAACTATGGCTACACCTTC.